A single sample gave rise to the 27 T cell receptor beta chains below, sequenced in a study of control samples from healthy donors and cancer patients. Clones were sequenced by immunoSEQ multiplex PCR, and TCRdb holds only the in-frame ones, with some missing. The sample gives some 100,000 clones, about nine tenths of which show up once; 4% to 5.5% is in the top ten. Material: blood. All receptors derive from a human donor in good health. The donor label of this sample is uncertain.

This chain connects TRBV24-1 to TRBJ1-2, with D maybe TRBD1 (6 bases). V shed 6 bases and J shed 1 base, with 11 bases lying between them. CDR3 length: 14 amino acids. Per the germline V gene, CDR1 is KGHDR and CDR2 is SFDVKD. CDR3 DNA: TGTGCCACCAGTCCGGACAGCCTTAACTATGGCTACACCTTC. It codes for CATSPDSLNYGYTF.

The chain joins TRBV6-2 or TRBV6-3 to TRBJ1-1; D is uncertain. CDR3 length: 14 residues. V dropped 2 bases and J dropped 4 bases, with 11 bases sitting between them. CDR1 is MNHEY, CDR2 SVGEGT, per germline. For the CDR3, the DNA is TGTGCCAGCAGTTACAAGCTCCTACTCACTGAAGCTTTCTTT. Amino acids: CASSYKLLLTEAFF.

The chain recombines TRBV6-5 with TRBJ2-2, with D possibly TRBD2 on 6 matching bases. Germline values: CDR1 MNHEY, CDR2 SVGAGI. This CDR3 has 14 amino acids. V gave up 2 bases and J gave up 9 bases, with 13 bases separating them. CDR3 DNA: TGTGCCAGCAGTTACGGGCCTAGCGCCAGGGAGCTGTTTTTT. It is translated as CASSYGPSARELFF.

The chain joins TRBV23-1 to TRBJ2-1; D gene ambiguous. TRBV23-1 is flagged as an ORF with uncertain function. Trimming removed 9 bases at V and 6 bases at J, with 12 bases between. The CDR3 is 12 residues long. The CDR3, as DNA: TGCGCCAGTGGCGGCAGAACCAATGAGCAGTTCTTC. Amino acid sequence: CASGGRTNEQFF.

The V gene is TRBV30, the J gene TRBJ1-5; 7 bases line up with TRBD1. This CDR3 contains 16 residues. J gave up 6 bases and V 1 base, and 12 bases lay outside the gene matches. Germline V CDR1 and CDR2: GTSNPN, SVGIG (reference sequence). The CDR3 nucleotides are TGTGCCTGGAGTGGCTTCCGACAGGGCCTAGGTCAGCCCCAGCATTTT. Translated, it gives CAWSGFRQGLGQPQHF.

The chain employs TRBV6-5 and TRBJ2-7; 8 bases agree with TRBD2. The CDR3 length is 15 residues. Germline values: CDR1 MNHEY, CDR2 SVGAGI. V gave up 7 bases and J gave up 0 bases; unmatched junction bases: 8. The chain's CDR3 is CASNTGGGTSYEQYF. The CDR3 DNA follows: TGTGCCAGCAATACGGGGGGGGGAACCTCCTACGAGCAGTACTTC.

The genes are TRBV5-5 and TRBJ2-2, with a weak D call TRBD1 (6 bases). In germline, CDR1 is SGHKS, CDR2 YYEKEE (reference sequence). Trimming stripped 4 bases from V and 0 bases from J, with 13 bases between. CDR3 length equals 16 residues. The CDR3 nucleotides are TGTGCCAGCAGCCCCGCTTACAGGGCGAACACCGGGGAGCTGTTTTTT. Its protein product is CASSPAYRANTGELFF.

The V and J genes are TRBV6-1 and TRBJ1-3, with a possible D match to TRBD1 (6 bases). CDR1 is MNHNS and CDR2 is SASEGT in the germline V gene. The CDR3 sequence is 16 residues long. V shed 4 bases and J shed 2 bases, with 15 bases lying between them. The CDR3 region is CASSGDIYRPGNTIYF. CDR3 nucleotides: TGTGCCAGCAGTGGGGACATTTACCGTCCTGGAAACACCATATATTTT.

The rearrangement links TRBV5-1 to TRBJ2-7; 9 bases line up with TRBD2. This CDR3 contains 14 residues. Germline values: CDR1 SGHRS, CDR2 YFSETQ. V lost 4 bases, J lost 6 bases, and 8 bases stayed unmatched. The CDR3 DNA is TGCGCCAGCAGCCGTGTGGGGACTAGCCGCGAGCAGTACTTC. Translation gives CASSRVGTSREQYF.

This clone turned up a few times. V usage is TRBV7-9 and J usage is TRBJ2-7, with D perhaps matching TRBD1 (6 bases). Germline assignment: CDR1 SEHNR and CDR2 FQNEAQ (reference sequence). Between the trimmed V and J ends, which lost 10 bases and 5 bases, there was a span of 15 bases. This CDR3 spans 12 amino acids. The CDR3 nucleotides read TGTGCCATCGACAGGACCTTGGACGAGCAGTACTTC. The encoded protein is CAIDRTLDEQYF.

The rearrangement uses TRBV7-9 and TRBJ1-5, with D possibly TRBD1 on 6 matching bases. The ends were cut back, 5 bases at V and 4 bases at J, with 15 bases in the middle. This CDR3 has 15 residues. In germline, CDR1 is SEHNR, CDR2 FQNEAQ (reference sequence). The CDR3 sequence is CASSQSGQLNQPQHF. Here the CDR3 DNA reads TGTGCCAGCAGCCAATCGGGACAATTGAATCAGCCCCAGCATTTT.

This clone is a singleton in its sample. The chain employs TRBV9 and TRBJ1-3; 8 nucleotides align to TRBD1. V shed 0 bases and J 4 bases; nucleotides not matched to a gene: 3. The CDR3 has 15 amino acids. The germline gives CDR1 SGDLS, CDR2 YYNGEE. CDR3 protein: CASSVGTGSGNTIYF. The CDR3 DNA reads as TGTGCCAGCAGCGTAGGGACAGGGTCAGGAAACACCATATATTTT.

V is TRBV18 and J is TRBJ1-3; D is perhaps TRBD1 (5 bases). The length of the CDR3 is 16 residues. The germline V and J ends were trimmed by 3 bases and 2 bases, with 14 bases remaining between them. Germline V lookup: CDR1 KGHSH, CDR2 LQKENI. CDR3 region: CASSPLPPGPGNTIYF. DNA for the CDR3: TGTGCCAGCTCACCCCTACCTCCAGGGCCTGGAAACACCATATATTTT.

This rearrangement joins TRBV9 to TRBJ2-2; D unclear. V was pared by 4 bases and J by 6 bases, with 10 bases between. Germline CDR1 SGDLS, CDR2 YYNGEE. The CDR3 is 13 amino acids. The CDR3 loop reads CASSLTLAGELFF. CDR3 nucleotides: TGTGCCAGCAGCCTGACCCTAGCCGGGGAGCTGTTTTTT.

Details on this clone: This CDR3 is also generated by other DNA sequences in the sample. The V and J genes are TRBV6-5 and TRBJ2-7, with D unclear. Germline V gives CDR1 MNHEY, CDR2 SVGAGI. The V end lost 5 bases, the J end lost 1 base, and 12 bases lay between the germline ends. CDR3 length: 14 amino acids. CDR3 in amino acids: CASSPSHESYEQYV. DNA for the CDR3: TGTGCCAGCAGTCCTTCCCACGAGTCCTACGAGCAGTACGTC.

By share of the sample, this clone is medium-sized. This CDR3 reads CASSSGDTGELFF. The CDR3 DNA sequence: TGTGCCAGCAGTAGCGGGGACACCGGGGAGCTGTTTTTT. The J gene is TRBJ2-2, the V gene TRBV6-2 or TRBV6-3; 7 bases line up with TRBD2. The CDR3 has 13 residues. The V and J ends lost 5 bases and 3 bases, in that order; junction bases with no gene match: 0. Germline V gives CDR1 MNHEY, CDR2 SVGEGT.

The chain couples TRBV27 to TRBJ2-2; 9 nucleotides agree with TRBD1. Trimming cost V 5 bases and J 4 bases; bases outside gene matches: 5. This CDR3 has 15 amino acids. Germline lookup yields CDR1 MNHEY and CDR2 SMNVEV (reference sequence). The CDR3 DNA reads TGTGCCAGCAGTGCAGACAGGGGGATCACCGGGGAGCTGTTTTTT. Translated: CASSADRGITGELFF.

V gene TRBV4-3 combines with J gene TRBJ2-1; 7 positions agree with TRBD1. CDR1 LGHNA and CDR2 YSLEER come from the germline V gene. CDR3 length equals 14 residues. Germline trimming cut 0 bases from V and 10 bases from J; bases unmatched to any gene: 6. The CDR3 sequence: CASSQEDRVGEQFF. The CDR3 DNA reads TGCGCCAGCAGCCAAGAAGACAGGGTTGGGGAGCAGTTCTTC.

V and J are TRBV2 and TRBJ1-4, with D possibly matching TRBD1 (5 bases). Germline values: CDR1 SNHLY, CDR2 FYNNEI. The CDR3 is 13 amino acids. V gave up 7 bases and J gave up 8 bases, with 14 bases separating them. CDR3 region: CASTSTEGEKLFF. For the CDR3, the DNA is TGTGCCAGCACCTCTACGGAGGGGGAAAAACTGTTTTTT.

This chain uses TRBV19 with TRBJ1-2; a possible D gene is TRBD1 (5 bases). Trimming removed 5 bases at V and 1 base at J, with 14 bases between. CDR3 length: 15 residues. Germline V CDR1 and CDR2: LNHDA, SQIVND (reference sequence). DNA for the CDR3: TGTGCCAGTAGTGAATCCGGGGCAGGTAACTATGGCTACACCTTC. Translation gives CASSESGAGNYGYTF.

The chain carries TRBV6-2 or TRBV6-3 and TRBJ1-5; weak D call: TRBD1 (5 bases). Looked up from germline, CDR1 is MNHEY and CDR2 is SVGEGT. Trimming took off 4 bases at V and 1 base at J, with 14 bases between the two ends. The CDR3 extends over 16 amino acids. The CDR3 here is CASSSITWGSNQPQHF. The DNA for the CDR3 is TGTGCCAGCAGTTCTATTACCTGGGGGAGCAATCAGCCCCAGCATTTT.

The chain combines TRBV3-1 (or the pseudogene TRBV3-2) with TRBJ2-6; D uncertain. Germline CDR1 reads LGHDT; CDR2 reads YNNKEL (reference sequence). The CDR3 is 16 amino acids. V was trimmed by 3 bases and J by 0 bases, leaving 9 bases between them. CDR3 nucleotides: TGTGCCAGCAGCCAGGGAACGGCCTCTGGGGCCAACGTCCTGACTTTC. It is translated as CASSQGTASGANVLTF.

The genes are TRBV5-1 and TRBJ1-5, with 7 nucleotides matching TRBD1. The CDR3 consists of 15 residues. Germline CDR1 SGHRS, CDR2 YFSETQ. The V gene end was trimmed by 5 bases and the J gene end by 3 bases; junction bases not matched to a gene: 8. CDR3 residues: CASRHGTVDNQPQHF. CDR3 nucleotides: TGCGCCAGCAGGCACGGGACAGTCGACAATCAGCCCCAGCATTTT. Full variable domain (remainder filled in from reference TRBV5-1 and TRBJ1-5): KAGVTQTPRYLIKTRGQQVTLSCSPISGHRSVSWYQQTPGQGLQFLFEYFSETQRNKGNFPGRFSGRQFSNSRSEMNVSTLELGDSALYLCASRHGTVDNQPQHFGDGTRLSIL.

The CDR3 reads CASSYNRGGPGTEAFF. The DNA of the CDR3 is TGTGCCAGCAGTTACAATCGGGGGGGGCCCGGAACTGAAGCTTTCTTT. V is TRBV6-2 or TRBV6-3 and J is TRBJ1-1; D is possibly TRBD1 (6 bases). The CDR3 is 16 residues long. With 2 bases removed from V and 5 bases from J, the gap between germline ends came to 18 bases. Germline CDR1 MNHEY, CDR2 SVGEGT.

The CDR3 loop is CASRSDTQETQYF. As DNA, the CDR3 is TGTGCCAGCAGAAGTGACACACAAGAGACCCAGTACTTC. The chain combines TRBV25-1 with TRBJ2-5; D is unresolved. Germline loops: CDR1 MGHDK, CDR2 SYGVNS. V lost 6 bases to trimming and J lost 2 bases, with 10 bases between them. This CDR3 has 13 amino acids.

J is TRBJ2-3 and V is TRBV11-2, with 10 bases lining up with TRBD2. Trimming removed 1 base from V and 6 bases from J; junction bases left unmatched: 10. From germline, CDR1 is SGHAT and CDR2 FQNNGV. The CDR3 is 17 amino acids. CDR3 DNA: TGTGCCAGCAGCTTAGGTCTCCTAGCGGGGGCGTCCGATACGCAGTATTTT. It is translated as CASSLGLLAGASDTQYF.

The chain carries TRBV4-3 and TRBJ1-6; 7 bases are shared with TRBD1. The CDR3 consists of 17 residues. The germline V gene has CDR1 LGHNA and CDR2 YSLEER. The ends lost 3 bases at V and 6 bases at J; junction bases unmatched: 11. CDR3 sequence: CASSQDTTGVGNSPLHF. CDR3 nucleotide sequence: TGCGCCAGCAGCCAGGATACAACAGGGGTCGGTAATTCACCCCTCCACTTT.